A selection of T cell receptor beta chains follows, all from one sample in a study of T cell responses to AZD1222 COVID-19 vaccine. Clones were sequenced by immunoSEQ multiplex PCR, and TCRdb holds only the in-frame ones, with some missing. The profile shows around 80,000 clones, 70% to 90% of them singletons. Sequencing used peripheral blood, obtained 28 days after the second AZD1222 dose. Receptor source: an adult who received the AZD1222 COVID-19 vaccine. CDR3s include the opening cysteine and the closing phenylalanine or tryptophan. Fields, in order: J gene, D gene, clone size, V gene, CDR3 DNA, CDR3 protein. The D gene is left open where the match is weak. Where a row states a size, it is once, few, many or the class of an expanded clone; other rows omit it.

J: TRBJ2-1
D: NA
size: NA
V: TRBV29-1
DNA: TGCAGCGTTGAAGGGGGGAACATCTTCTACAATGAGCAGTTCTTC
CDR3: CSVEGGNIFYNEQFF

J: TRBJ1-2
D: NA
size: NA
V: TRBV12-3/TRBV12-4
DNA: TGTGCCAGCAGTTTACCCGGGCATGGCTACACCTTC
CDR3: CASSLPGHGYTF

J: TRBJ2-1
D: TRBD2
size: once
V: TRBV5-1
DNA: TGCGCCAGCAGCTTGTCGGGGAACCTAGCGGGCTTTGAGCAGTTCTTC
CDR3: CASSLSGNLAGFEQFF

J: TRBJ1-4
D: NA
size: NA
V: TRBV7-8
DNA: TGTGCCAGCAGCTTGGTTGAAAAACTGTTTTTT
CDR3: CASSLVEKLFF

J: TRBJ2-2
D: NA
size: NA
V: TRBV11-2
DNA: TGTGCCAGCAGCTTAGTCGCGACATCAAACACCGGGGAGCTGTTTTTT
CDR3: CASSLVATSNTGELFF

J: TRBJ2-7
D: TRBD1
size: NA
V: TRBV19
DNA: TGTGCCAGTAAGACCGGGACAGCATCCTACGAGCAGTACTTC
CDR3: CASKTGTASYEQYF

J: TRBJ2-7
D: TRBD1
size: NA
V: TRBV5-1
DNA: TGCGCCAGCAGGTCCGGGACAGGGGTCTACGAGCAGTACTTC
CDR3: CASRSGTGVYEQYF

J: TRBJ1-1
D: NA
size: NA
V: TRBV27
DNA: TGTGCCAGCAGCACAATGGGACTCCCGACCACTGAAGCTTTCTTT
CDR3: CASSTMGLPTTEAFF

J: TRBJ1-1
D: NA
size: NA
V: TRBV6-5
DNA: TGTGCCAGCAGTCACTACACGGCCGCCACTGAAGCTTTCTTT
CDR3: CASSHYTAATEAFF

J: TRBJ1-3
D: NA
size: NA
V: TRBV6-1
DNA: TGTGCCAGCAGTGAAAAAGCCTCTGGAAACACCATATATTTT
CDR3: CASSEKASGNTIYF

J: TRBJ1-1
D: TRBD1
size: NA
V: TRBV5-5
DNA: TGTGCCAGCAGCTTCAGGGGGCTGGACACTGAAGCTTTCTTT
CDR3: CASSFRGLDTEAFF

J: TRBJ2-7
D: NA
size: NA
V: TRBV7-3
DNA: TGTGCCAGCAGCTTGGGCAGGGACGAGAAACAGTACTTC
CDR3: CASSLGRDEKQYF

J: TRBJ1-1
D: TRBD1
size: NA
V: TRBV7-3
DNA: TGTGCCAGCAGCGTACAGGGGGGGCGGACTGAAGCTTTCTTT
CDR3: CASSVQGGRTEAFF

J: TRBJ1-6
D: NA
size: NA
V: TRBV3-1/TRBV3-2
DNA: TGTGCCAGCAGCCAAGGGGCAGGGTATAATTCACCCCTCCACTTT
CDR3: CASSQGAGYNSPLHF

J: TRBJ2-3
D: TRBD1
size: NA
V: TRBV28
DNA: TGTGCCAGCAGTCTGAGGACAGGTTATAGAGCAGATACGCAGTATTTT
CDR3: CASSLRTGYRADTQYF

J: TRBJ2-3
D: NA
size: NA
V: TRBV5-1
DNA: TGCGCCAGCAGCCCCCTTACGTACTCTTCTAGCACAGATACGCAGTATTTT
CDR3: CASSPLTYSSSTDTQYF

J: TRBJ1-2
D: TRBD1
size: NA
V: TRBV4-1
DNA: TGCGCCAGCAGCCAATCTACCCAGGGACAGGGGTATGGCTACACCTTC
CDR3: CASSQSTQGQGYGYTF

J: TRBJ2-3
D: NA
size: NA
V: TRBV6-5
DNA: TGTGCCAGCAGTTACAGGGAAGATACGCAGTATTTT
CDR3: CASSYREDTQYF

J: TRBJ1-5
D: NA
size: NA
V: TRBV3-1/TRBV3-2
DNA: TGTGCCAGCAGCCAAGATCGAGGGGACCGTCAGCCCCAGCATTTT
CDR3: CASSQDRGDRQPQHF

J: TRBJ2-7
D: NA
size: NA
V: TRBV4-2
DNA: TGTGCCAGCAGCCAAGATGAGGGGATGGGGTCCTACGAGCAGTACTTC
CDR3: CASSQDEGMGSYEQYF

J: TRBJ2-1
D: NA
size: once
V: TRBV7-6
DNA: TGTGCCAGCAGCCCGCTTAGAAACAATGAGCAGTTCTTC
CDR3: CASSPLRNNEQFF

J: TRBJ1-1
D: NA
size: few
V: TRBV7-6
DNA: TGTGCCAGCAGCCGGGACGGAACTGAAGCTTTCTTT
CDR3: CASSRDGTEAFF